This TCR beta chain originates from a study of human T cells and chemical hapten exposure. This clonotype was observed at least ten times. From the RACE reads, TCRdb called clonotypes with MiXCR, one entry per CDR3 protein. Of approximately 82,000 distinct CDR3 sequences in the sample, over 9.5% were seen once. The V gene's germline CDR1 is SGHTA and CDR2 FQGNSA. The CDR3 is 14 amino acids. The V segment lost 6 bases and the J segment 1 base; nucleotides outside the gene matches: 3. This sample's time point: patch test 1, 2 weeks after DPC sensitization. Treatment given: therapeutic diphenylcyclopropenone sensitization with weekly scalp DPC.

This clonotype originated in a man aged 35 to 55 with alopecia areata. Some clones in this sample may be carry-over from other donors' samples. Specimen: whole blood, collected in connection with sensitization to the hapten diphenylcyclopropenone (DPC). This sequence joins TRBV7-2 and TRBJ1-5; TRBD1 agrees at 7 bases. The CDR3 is CASRKQGSNQPQHF. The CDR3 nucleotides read TGTGCCAGCAGGAAACAGGGGAGCAATCAGCCCCAGCATTTT.